The present entry profiles one TCR beta chain with its context. This sample is part of a study of blood T cell repertoires in COVID-19. In germline, CDR1 is LNHDA, CDR2 SQIVND (reference sequence). V lost 8 bases, J lost 3 bases, and 10 bases lay in between. This CDR3 contains 12 residues. Authors' processing steps: Reference gene primer amplification gave estimated nucleated cell counts. The table came from immunoSEQ multiplex PCR; TCRdb's copy has only in-frame clones and leaves some out. V, J and clone size derive from that table, while D and trimming were established from the DNA sequence. This table has over 150,000 clones, around 87% appearing once.

Sequenced: peripheral blood. The clonotype originates from a man aged 55-75 years with COVID-19, enrolled during active disease. The genes are TRBV19 and TRBJ1-1; D is perhaps TRBD1 (6 bases). CDR3 protein: CASLKGDTEAFF. DNA of the CDR3: TGTGCCAGTCTTAAGGGGGACACTGAAGCTTTCTTT.